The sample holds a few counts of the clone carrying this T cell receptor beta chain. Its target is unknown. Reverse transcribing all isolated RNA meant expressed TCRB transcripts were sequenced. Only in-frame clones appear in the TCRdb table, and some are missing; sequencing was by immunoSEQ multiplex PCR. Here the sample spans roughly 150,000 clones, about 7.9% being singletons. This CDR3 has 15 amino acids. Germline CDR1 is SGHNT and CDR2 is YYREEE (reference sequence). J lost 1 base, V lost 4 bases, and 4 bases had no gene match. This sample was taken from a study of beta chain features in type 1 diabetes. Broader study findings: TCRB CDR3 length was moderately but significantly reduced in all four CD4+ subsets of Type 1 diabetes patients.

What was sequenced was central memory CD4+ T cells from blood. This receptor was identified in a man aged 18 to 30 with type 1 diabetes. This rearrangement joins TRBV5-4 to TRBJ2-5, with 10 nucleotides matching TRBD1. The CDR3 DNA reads TGTGCCAGCAGCCAGACAGGGGGCCGCCAAGAGACCCAGTACTTC. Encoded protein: CASSQTGGRQETQYF.